This T cell receptor (beta chain) was sequenced during a study of T-cell reconstitution after alpha-beta-depleted transplantation in children. Trimming cost V 1 base and J 0 bases, with 9 bases left between them. In germline, CDR1 is MDHEN, CDR2 SYDVKM. The CDR3 has 15 residues. Preparation of the TCRbeta library involved a method that used unique molecular identifiers. TCRdb recomputed calls from the PCR reads with MiXCR, one row per CDR3 protein. The data show fewer than 700,000 distinct CDR3 sequences, around 13% seen once. General observations from the study: Diversity and T-cell counts at one year after transplant derived mostly from new T cells.

As for this clonotype: Its antigen is unidentified.

The sample was PBMCs, mostly from graft donor cells, taken 360 days after TCRalphabeta/CD19-depleted stem cell transplant. The chain has TRBV28 and TRBJ1-1; tentative D call: TRBD1 (5 bases). The clonotype comes from a male patient under 18 who had a stem cell transplant for acute myeloid leukemia, so the T cells may come from the graft donor. CDR3 in amino acids: CASSLSTVLNTEAFF. CDR3 in DNA: TGTGCCAGCAGTTTATCGACAGTGTTGAACACTGAAGCTTTCTTT.